The 29 T cell receptor beta chains given below trace back to one sample, sequenced in a study of breast tumors, draining lymph nodes, adjacent tissues (dated by TCRdb to between 2015 and 2016). Receptor amplification or capture employed multiplex PCR. The sample was run on an Illumina HiSeq 2000. In TCRdb, the public reads were trimmed at Q25 with fastp and aligned with MiXCR, with productive beta chains retained. Rows matching on CDR3 protein sequence are summarized as one entry with the most common DNA and genes. This sample comprises approximately 21,000 distinct CDR3 sequences, approximately 40% of them detected only once. Of the sample, around 22% is held by the ten largest clones. Specimen: breast tumor tissue. The receptors were sampled from a female donor with breast cancer. Some clones in this sample may be carry-over from other donors' samples.

This clonotype was counted a single time. The conserved closing phenylalanine or tryptophan is absent in this CDR3, likely reflecting a read error. The J gene is TRBJ2-1, the V gene TRBV20-1; D remains unclear. V lost 5 bases, J lost 9 bases, and 11 bases lay in between. This CDR3 is 11 amino acids long. In germline, CDR1 is DFQATT, CDR2 SNEGSKA (reference sequence). The CDR3 DNA sequence: TGCAGTGCTCTTGGTGGGCCTGAGCAGTTCTCC. This sequence encodes CSALGGPEQFS.

The chain has TRBV18 and TRBJ1-5; TRBD1 is a possible D gene (6 bases). Germline V gene lookup returns CDR1 KGHSH and CDR2 LQKENI. The length of the CDR3 is 18 residues. V lost 3 bases to trimming and J lost 1 base, with 19 bases between them. This CDR3 is CASSPTGAGARSNQPQHF. The DNA of the CDR3 is TGTGCCAGCTCACCGACTGGGGCGGGGGCGCGCAGCAATCAGCCCCAGCATTTT.

This rearrangement joins TRBV13 to TRBJ2-7; D is tentatively TRBD1 or TRBD2 (5 bases each). With 5 bases removed from V and 2 bases from J, the gap between germline ends came to 16 bases. The CDR3 is 15 residues long. Germline V lookup: CDR1 PRHDT, CDR2 FYEKMQ (reference sequence). The CDR3 is CASSRTGTETYEQYF. CDR3 sequence (DNA): TGTGCCAGCAGCCGGACCGGGACCGAGACCTACGAGCAGTACTTC.

The J gene is TRBJ2-1, the V gene TRBV24-1; D ambiguous. The germline V gene has CDR1 KGHDR and CDR2 SFDVKD. The CDR3 has 14 residues. Trimming took 11 bases from V and 8 from J, leaving 21 bases between them. As DNA, the CDR3 is TGTGCCATCCTGACGCAAGAAAAGAGCCATGAGCAGTTCTTC. This encodes CAILTQEKSHEQFF.

At least ten counts were recorded for this clonotype. Here the CDR3 DNA reads TGTGCCAGCTCACCTATAGGGCTGACGACTAATGAAAAACTGTTTTTT. As protein: CASSPIGLTTNEKLFF. The V and J genes are TRBV18 and TRBJ1-4; D not resolved. There are 16 residues in the CDR3. Trimming stripped 3 bases from V and 2 bases from J, with 13 bases between. Germline V gives CDR1 KGHSH, CDR2 LQKENI.

This clonotype was counted ten times or more. The V call is TRBV7-2, the J call TRBJ2-1; TRBD2 matches 8 bases. This CDR3 has 17 amino acids. Germline V CDR1 and CDR2: SGHTA, FQGNSA. The V and J ends lost 6 bases and 2 bases, in that order; junction bases with no gene match: 12. CDR3 amino acids: CASSTVPSGYAYNEQFF. CDR3 bases: TGTGCCAGCAGTACCGTGCCTAGCGGGTATGCCTACAATGAGCAGTTCTTC.

V is TRBV2 and J is TRBJ2-5; 8 nucleotides line up with TRBD1. The germline V gene encodes CDR1 SNHLY and CDR2 FYNNEI. V shed 7 bases and J 1 base; nucleotides not matched to a gene: 8. The CDR3 extends over 15 amino acids. CDR3: CASTSVGQAQETQYF. In DNA, the CDR3 is TGTGCCAGCACCTCAGTGGGACAGGCCCAAGAGACCCAGTACTTC.

The rearrangement links TRBV2 to TRBJ1-5, with a tentative D call TRBD1 (5 bases). This CDR3 is 15 amino acids long. The germline V and J ends were trimmed by 1 base and 7 bases, with 14 bases remaining between them. Germline CDR1 reads SNHLY; CDR2 reads FYNNEI. The CDR3 here is CASSEGGRGWQPQHF. For the CDR3, the DNA is TGTGCCAGCAGTGAAGGTGGGCGGGGGTGGCAGCCCCAGCATTTT.

On this clonotype itself: A much larger clone differs from this one at a single base, so this may be a read error. This chain connects TRBV6-1 to TRBJ1-1; a weak D match, TRBD1 (5 bases). V was pared by 6 bases and J by 7 bases, with 18 bases between. This CDR3 is built from 14 residues. Germline V CDR1 and CDR2: MNHNS, SASEGT. Written as DNA, the CDR3 is TGTGCCAGCAGAGTCCATCGGGGGGGATTTGAAGCTTTCTTT. Translated: CASRVHRGGFEAFF.

This clonotype was detected ten times or more. The J gene is TRBJ1-4, the V gene TRBV20-1; the D is unclear. The germline V gene encodes CDR1 DFQATT and CDR2 SNEGSKA (reference sequence). CDR3 length: 12 residues. V was clipped by 1 base and J by 4 bases, with 4 bases between them. The CDR3 region is CSARARNEKLFF. The CDR3 DNA reads as TGCAGTGCTAGAGCGCGTAATGAAAAACTGTTTTTT.

In its sample, this clonotype was seen many times. The J gene is TRBJ2-2, the V gene TRBV12-3 or TRBV12-4; D is undetermined. V shed 6 bases and J shed 9 bases, with 11 bases lying between them. This CDR3 region has 12 residues. For the CDR3, the DNA is TGTGCCAGCAGCCGCCTCCCCCGGGAGCTGTTTTTT. Encoded protein: CASSRLPRELFF.

The sample holds a few counts of this clonotype. V is TRBV19 and J is TRBJ1-1; possible D gene TRBD1, 5 bases. Between the trimmed V and J ends, which lost 5 bases and 4 bases, there was a span of 17 bases. The CDR3 is 15 residues long. CDR1 and CDR2 (germline): LNHDA, SQIVND (reference sequence). The CDR3, as DNA: TGTGCCAGTAGTCCACGGACATGGCAGGGCACTGAAGCTTTCTTT. It encodes CASSPRTWQGTEAFF.

This clonotype was counted many times. The chain links TRBV27 to TRBJ2-1; a weak D match, TRBD2 (5 bases). CDR3 length: 14 residues. Germline lookup yields CDR1 MNHEY and CDR2 SMNVEV (reference sequence). The V end lost 6 bases, the J end lost 6 bases, and 15 bases lay between the germline ends. The chain's CDR3 is CASRVQGLFNEQFF. The DNA for the CDR3 is TGTGCCAGCAGGGTGCAAGGACTGTTCAATGAGCAGTTCTTC.

In this sample, this clonotype turned up many times. A single base separates this from a much larger clone, so it may be a read error. The J gene is TRBJ2-5, the V gene TRBV20-1; the D is unclear. The CDR3 totals 12 residues. Germline values: CDR1 DFQATT, CDR2 SNEGSKA (reference sequence). The DNA for the CDR3 is TGCAGTGCTAGAGGCAAGTCAGAGACCCCGTACTTC. Its translation is CSARGKSETPYF.

In its sample, this clonotype was seen many times. This chain connects TRBV2 to TRBJ2-7; TRBD2 is a possible D gene (5 bases). With 7 bases removed from V and 7 bases from J, the gap between germline ends came to 17 bases. The CDR3 sequence is 13 residues long. Germline CDR1 is SNHLY and CDR2 is FYNNEI. CDR3 nucleotide sequence: TGTGCCAGCAAATCGGGCAGGTCGGGAGAGCAGTACTTC. Its protein product is CASKSGRSGEQYF.

By share, this clonotype ranks as medium-sized (0.01 to 0.1%). The rearrangement links TRBV5-1 to TRBJ1-2; D is undetermined. The CDR3 runs to 14 residues. The germline gives CDR1 SGHRS, CDR2 YFSETQ. Deletions cut 4 bases from V and 4 bases from J, with 14 bases between. CDR3: CASSPDGSGYGYTF. The CDR3 DNA reads as TGCGCCAGCAGCCCGGACGGGAGCGGCTATGGCTACACCTTC.

This clonotype was counted ten times or more. The chain couples TRBV12-3 or TRBV12-4 to TRBJ2-5, with 7 bases that match TRBD1. The CDR3 extends over 17 amino acids. V lost 5 bases to trimming and J lost 7 bases; unmatched junction nucleotides: 19. The CDR3 reads CASSTTGMRGIDGTQYF. CDR3 nucleotide sequence: TGTGCCAGCAGTACGACAGGGATGAGGGGCATAGATGGGACCCAGTACTTC.

The table lists this clonotype with a few counts. The V and J genes are TRBV19 and TRBJ2-1; D gene uncertain. The CDR3 runs to 13 residues. V gave up 3 bases and J gave up 7 bases, with 10 bases separating them. CDR1 is LNHDA, CDR2 SQIVND, per germline (reference sequence). The chain's CDR3 is CASSIFLSNEQFF. The CDR3 bases are TGTGCCAGTAGTATTTTCCTATCAAATGAGCAGTTCTTC.

This clonotype was recorded many times. J is TRBJ1-5 and V is TRBV4-1, with D perhaps TRBD1 (5 bases). Germline CDR1 is MGHRA and CDR2 is YSYEKL. The V end was cut by 1 base, the J end by 5 bases, with 6 bases between. The CDR3 length is 13 residues. CDR3: CASSQATDQPQHF. Written as DNA, the CDR3 is TGCGCCAGCAGCCAAGCGACAGATCAGCCCCAGCATTTT.

This clonotype showed up just a few times. The chain uses TRBV7-9 and TRBJ1-2; perhaps TRBD1 as D (6 bases). Germline-derived CDR1 and CDR2 are SEHNR and FQNEAQ (reference sequence). The CDR3 consists of 15 residues. Trimming took 5 bases from V and 9 from J, leaving 22 bases between them. CDR3 sequence reads: CASSEGDGGDVSYTF. CDR3 sequence (DNA): TGTGCCAGCAGCGAGGGGGATGGGGGGGACGTGAGCTACACCTTC.

This clonotype was seen ten or more times. The chain links TRBV2 to TRBJ2-5, with 10 bases matching TRBD2. The germline V gene has CDR1 SNHLY and CDR2 FYNNEI. CDR3 length equals 15 residues. J lost 5 bases, V lost 5 bases, and 8 bases had no gene match. The CDR3 DNA reads as TGTGCCAGCAGTCCGGGACTAGCGTTCGGTGAGACCCAGTACTTC. Its translation: CASSPGLAFGETQYF. Filled out from reference TRBV2 and TRBJ2-5, the complete variable domain reads EPEVTQTPSHQVTQMGQEVILRCVPISNHLYFYWYRQILGQKVEFLVSFYNNEISEKSEIFDDQFSVERPDGSNFTLKIRSTKLEDSAMYFCASSPGLAFGETQYFGPGTRLLVL.

In this sample, this clonotype turned up many times. The V call is TRBV9, the J call TRBJ1-4; TRBD1 matches at 8 bases. The V and J ends lost 4 bases and 0 bases, in that order; junction bases with no gene match: 2. CDR3 length: 15 residues. Germline CDR1 reads SGDLS; CDR2 reads YYNGEE. The CDR3 bases are TGTGCCAGCAGCCCGGGACAGGCAACTAATGAAAAACTGTTTTTT. Translated, it gives CASSPGQATNEKLFF.

The chain links TRBV19 to TRBJ1-2, with TRBD1 matching 12 bases. V lost 1 base and J lost 8; bases outside the gene matches: 14. CDR1 is LNHDA, CDR2 SQIVND, per germline (reference sequence). The CDR3 contains 18 residues. CDR3 loop: CASSIALTGTGGPCGYTF. The DNA of the CDR3 is TGTGCCAGTAGTATAGCTCTCACCGGGACAGGGGGCCCGTGCGGCTACACCTTC.

The chain joins TRBV7-3 to TRBJ2-1; 7 nucleotides match TRBD1. V shed 3 bases, J shed 10 bases, and the junction held 9 bases outside the gene matches. The CDR3 totals 14 residues. CDR1 and CDR2 from the germline V gene are SGHTA and FQGTGA. CDR3 region: CASSFSGQFREQFF. The DNA of the CDR3 is TGTGCCAGCAGCTTCTCGGGACAGTTCAGGGAGCAGTTCTTC.

This clonotype was observed once. The V call is TRBV7-9, the J call TRBJ1-1; 7 nucleotides match TRBD1. This CDR3 has 14 residues. Germline assignment: CDR1 SEHNR and CDR2 FQNEAQ (reference sequence). The junction had 4 bases not matched to a gene; V was cut back by 3 bases and J by 3 bases. As DNA, the CDR3 is TGTGCCAGCAGCTTCAACAGGGGAGACACTGAAGCTTTCTTT. This sequence encodes CASSFNRGDTEAFF. Supplemented by reference TRBV7-9 and TRBJ1-1, the full variable domain reads DTGVSQNPRHKITKRGQNVTFRCDPISEHNRLYWYRQTLGQGPEFLTYFQNEAQLEKSRLLSDRFSAERPKGSFSTLEIQRTEQGDSAMYLCASSFNRGDTEAFFGQGTRLTVV.

With regard to this clonotype: One junction end does not reproduce the germline sequence, and a read error may be involved. The rearrangement joins TRBV10-3 to TRBJ1-2; TRBD1 agrees at 8 bases. The length of the CDR3 is 14 residues. Germline CDR1 ENHRY, CDR2 SYGVKD. This chain's CDR3 is CAISEGTGNYGYTF. The CDR3, as DNA: TGTGCCATCAGTGAGGGGACAGGAAACTACGGCTACACCTTC.

The rearrangement joins TRBV7-6 to TRBJ2-6; D uncertain. Germline-derived CDR1 and CDR2 are SGHVS and FNYEAQ. This CDR3 region has 12 residues. With 7 bases removed from V and 5 bases from J, the gap between germline ends came to 6 bases. The CDR3 DNA is TGTGCCAGCACGATGAGGGCCAACGTCCTGACTTTC. Its translation is CASTMRANVLTF.

This clonotype occurred many times. This sequence joins TRBV29-1 and TRBJ2-4; D is uncertain. The CDR3 loop spans 13 amino acids. The germline gives CDR1 SQVTM, CDR2 ANQGSEA. Trimming left V 7 bases short and J 0 bases short, with 10 bases between. CDR3 in DNA: TGCAGCGCTTCAACTGGAGCCAAAAACATTCAGTACTTC. Its protein is CSASTGAKNIQYF.

This chain joins TRBV6-6 and TRBJ2-2; possible D gene TRBD2, 5 bases. The CDR3 is 16 amino acids. V lost 0 bases and J 0 bases, leaving 8 bases between the germline ends. CDR1 MNHNY and CDR2 SVGAGI come from the germline V gene (reference sequence). The CDR3: CASSYSRVANTGELFF. The CDR3 DNA reads TGTGCCAGCAGTTACTCGAGGGTAGCGAACACCGGGGAGCTGTTTTTT.